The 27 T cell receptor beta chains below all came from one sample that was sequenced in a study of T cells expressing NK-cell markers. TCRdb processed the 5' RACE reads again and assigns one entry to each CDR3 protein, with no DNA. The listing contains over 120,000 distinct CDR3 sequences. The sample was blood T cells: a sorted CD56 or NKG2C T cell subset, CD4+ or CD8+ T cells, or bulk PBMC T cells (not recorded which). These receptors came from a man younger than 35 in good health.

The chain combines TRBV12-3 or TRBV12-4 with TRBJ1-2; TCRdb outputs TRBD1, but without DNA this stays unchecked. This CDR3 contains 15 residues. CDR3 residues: CASSPTGGRDYGYTF.

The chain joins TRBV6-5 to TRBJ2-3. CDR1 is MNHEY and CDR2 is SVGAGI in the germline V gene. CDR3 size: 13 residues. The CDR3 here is CASSLANGDTQYF.

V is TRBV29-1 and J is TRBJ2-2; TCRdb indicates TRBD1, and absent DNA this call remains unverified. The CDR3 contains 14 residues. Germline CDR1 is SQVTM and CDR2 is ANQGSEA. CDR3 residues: CSVEDQGGTGELFF.

The CDR3 reads CASSLVKGNTIYF. The chain links TRBV7-2 to TRBJ1-3. This CDR3 is 13 amino acids long. The germline CDR1 and CDR2 sequences are SGHTA and FQGNSA.

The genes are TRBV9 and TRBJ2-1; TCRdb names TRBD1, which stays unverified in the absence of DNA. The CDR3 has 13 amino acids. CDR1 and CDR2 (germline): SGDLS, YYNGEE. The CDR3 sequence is CASSVAGGSEQFF.

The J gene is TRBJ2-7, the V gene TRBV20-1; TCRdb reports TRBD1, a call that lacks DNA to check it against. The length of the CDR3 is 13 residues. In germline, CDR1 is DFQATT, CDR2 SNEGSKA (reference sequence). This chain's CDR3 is CSARSGQSYEQYF.

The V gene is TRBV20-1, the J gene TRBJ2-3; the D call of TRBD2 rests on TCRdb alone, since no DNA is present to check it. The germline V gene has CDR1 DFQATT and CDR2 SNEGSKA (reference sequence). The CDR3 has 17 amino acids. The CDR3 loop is CSGKGLAGPGSTDTQYF.

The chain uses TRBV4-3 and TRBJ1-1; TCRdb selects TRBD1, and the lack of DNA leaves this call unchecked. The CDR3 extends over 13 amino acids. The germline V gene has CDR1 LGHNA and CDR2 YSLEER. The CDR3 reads CASSLGHNTEAFF.

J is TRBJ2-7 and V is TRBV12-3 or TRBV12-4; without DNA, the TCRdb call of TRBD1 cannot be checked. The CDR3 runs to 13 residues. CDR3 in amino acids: CASRPGTVSEQYF.

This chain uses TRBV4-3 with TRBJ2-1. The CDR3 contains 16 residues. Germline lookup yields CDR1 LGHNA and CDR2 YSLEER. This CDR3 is CASSQAPSSGYNEQFF.

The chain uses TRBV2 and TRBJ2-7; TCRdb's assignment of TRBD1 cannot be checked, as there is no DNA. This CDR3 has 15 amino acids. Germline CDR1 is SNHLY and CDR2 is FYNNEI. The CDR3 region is CASSKQAPGSYEQYF.

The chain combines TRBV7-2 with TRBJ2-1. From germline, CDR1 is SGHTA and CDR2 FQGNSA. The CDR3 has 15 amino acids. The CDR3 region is CASSLIWDSYNEQFF.

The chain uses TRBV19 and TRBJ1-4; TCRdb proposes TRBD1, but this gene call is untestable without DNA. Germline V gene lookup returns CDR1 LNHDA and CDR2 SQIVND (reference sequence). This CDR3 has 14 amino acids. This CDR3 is CASRGGLGPEKLFF.

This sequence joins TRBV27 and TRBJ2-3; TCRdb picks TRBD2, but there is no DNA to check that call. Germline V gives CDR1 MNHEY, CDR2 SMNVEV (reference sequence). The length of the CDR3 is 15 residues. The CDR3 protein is CASSLVEGASDTQYF.

CDR3 region: CASSPTHQTRYEQYF. This sequence joins TRBV13 and TRBJ2-7. CDR1 is PRHDT and CDR2 is FYEKMQ in the germline V gene (reference sequence). The CDR3 covers 15 residues. Drawing the rest from reference TRBV13 and TRBJ2-7, the complete variable domain is AAGVIQSPRHLIKEKRETATLKCYPIPRHDTVYWYQQGPGQDPQFLISFYEKMQSDKGSIPDRFSAQQFSDYHSELNMSSLELGDSALYFCASSPTHQTRYEQYFGPGTRLTVT.

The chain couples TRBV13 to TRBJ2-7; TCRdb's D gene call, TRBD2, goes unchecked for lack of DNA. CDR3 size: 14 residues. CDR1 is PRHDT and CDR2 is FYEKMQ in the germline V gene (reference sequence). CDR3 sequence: CASSSSGSRNEQYF.

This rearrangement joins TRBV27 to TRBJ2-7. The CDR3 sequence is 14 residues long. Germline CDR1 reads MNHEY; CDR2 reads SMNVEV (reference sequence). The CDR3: CASSLSNRGHEQYF.

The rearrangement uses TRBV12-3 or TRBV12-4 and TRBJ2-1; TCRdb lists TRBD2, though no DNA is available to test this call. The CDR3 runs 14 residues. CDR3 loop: CASNPGGGLGEQFF.

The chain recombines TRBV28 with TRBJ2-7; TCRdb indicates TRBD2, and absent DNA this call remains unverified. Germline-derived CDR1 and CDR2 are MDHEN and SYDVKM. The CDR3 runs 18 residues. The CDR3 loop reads CASSPRELSGSSSYEQYF.

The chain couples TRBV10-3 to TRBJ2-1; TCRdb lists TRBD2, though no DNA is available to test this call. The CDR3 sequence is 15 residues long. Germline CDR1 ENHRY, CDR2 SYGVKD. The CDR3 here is CATKVMEGAYNEQFF.

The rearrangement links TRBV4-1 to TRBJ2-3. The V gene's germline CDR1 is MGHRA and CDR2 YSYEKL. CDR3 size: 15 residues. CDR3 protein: CASSQRSSSTDTQYF.

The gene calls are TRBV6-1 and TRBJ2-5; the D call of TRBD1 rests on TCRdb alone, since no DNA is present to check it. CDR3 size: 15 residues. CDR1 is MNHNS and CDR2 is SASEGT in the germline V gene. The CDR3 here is CASRGRTGRQETQYF.

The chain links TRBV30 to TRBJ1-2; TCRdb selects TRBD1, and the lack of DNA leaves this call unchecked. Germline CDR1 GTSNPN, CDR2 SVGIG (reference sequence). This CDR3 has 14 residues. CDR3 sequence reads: CAWSVGDSEHGYTF.

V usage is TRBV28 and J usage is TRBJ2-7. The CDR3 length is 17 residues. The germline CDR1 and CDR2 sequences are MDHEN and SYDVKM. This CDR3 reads CASSPTFTTWDFYEQYF.

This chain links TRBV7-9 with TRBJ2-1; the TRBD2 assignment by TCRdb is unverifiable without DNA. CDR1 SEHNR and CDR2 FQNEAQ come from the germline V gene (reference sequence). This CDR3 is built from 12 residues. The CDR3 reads CASRSGANEQFF.

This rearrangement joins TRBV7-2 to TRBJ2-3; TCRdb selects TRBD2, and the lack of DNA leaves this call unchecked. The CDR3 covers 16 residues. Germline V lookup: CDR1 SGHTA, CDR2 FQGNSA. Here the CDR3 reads CASSFPTSGRIDTQYF.

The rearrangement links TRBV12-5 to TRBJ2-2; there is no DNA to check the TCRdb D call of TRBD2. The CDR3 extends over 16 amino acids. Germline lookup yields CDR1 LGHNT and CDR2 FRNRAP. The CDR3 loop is CASGLWGTQNTGELFF.